Below, 27 T cell receptor beta chains from the same sample are listed, as sequenced in a study of T cell responses to AZD1222 COVID-19 vaccine (dated by TCRdb to the early 2020s). The time point label, read with the paper, signifies: about 28 days (+/-7) after the second vaccine dose. The library relied on the immunoSEQ multiplex PCR assay. TCRdb's version of the immuneACCESS table is confined to in-frame rearrangements and falls short of the full clone set. An unresolved V gene accounts for under half of the shortfall where checked; the remainder is of unknown origin. The sample table shows fewer than 150,000 clones, and around 89% are seen once. 5.5% to 7.5% of the sample goes to the ten largest clones. This specimen was peripheral blood, taken 28 days after the second AZD1222 dose. Source of these receptors: an adult who received the AZD1222 COVID-19 vaccine.

V gene TRBV27 combines with J gene TRBJ1-4; no clear D gene. Germline assignment: CDR1 MNHEY and CDR2 SMNVEV (reference sequence). There are 15 residues in the CDR3. With 3 bases removed from V and 0 bases from J, the gap between germline ends came to 8 bases. As DNA, the CDR3 is TGTGCCAGCAGTTTTTACTCCGCAACTAATGAAAAACTGTTTTTT. Protein product: CASSFYSATNEKLFF. Based on the CDR3 plus reference TRBV27 and TRBJ1-4, the full variable domain is EAQVTQNPRYLITVTGKKLTVTCSQNMNHEYMSWYRQDPGLGLRQIYYSMNVEVTDKGDVPEGYKVSRKEKRNFPLILESPSPNQTSLYFCASSFYSATNEKLFFGSGTQLSVL.

The rearrangement joins TRBV2 to TRBJ1-3, with 9 nucleotides matching TRBD1. The CDR3 covers 14 residues. V lost 6 bases, J lost 2 bases, and 2 bases stayed unmatched. The germline V gene encodes CDR1 SNHLY and CDR2 FYNNEI. CDR3 DNA: TGTGCCAGCAGGAACAGGGGGCCTGGAAACACCATATATTTT. Its translation: CASRNRGPGNTIYF. The variable domain in full, completed from reference TRBV2 and TRBJ1-3, reads EPEVTQTPSHQVTQMGQEVILRCVPISNHLYFYWYRQILGQKVEFLVSFYNNEISEKSEIFDDQFSVERPDGSNFTLKIRSTKLEDSAMYFCASRNRGPGNTIYFGEGSWLTVV.

This chain connects TRBV7-9 to TRBJ1-6, with TRBD1 matching over 9 bases. This CDR3 region has 16 residues. CDR1 SEHNR and CDR2 FQNEAQ come from the germline V gene (reference sequence). Germline trimming cut 1 base from V and 6 bases from J; bases unmatched to any gene: 4. CDR3 DNA: TGTGCCAGCAGCTTAGGGACAGGGGCGCCTAATTCACCCCTCCACTTT. It encodes CASSLGTGAPNSPLHF.

The chain's CDR3 is CASSETESNTGELFF. DNA for the CDR3: TGCGCCAGCAGTGAGACAGAAAGTAACACCGGGGAGCTGTTTTTT. The chain couples TRBV10-1 to TRBJ2-2; no reliable D call. CDR1 WNHNN and CDR2 SYGVQD come from the germline V gene (reference sequence). The CDR3 covers 15 residues. Trimming took off 2 bases at V and 2 bases at J, with 9 bases between the two ends.

The chain is built from TRBV7-3 and TRBJ2-3; no clear D gene. The V gene's germline CDR1 is SGHTA and CDR2 FQGTGA. This CDR3 is 15 amino acids long. V was shortened by 0 bases and J by 4 bases, with 11 bases between the two germline ends. Written as DNA, the CDR3 is TGTGCCAGCAGCTTAACGTTCGGGTTCGCAGATACGCAGTATTTT. Amino acids: CASSLTFGFADTQYF.

This chain uses TRBV7-3 with TRBJ1-2; D ambiguous. The V end was cut by 5 bases, the J end by 6 bases, with 13 bases between. This CDR3 contains 13 residues. Germline values: CDR1 SGHTA, CDR2 FQGTGA. CDR3 loop: CASSQSVLDGYTF. CDR3 nucleotide sequence: TGTGCCAGCAGCCAATCCGTCCTGGATGGCTACACCTTC.

The sample holds one count of this clone. This chain uses TRBV28 with TRBJ2-2, with D possibly matching TRBD2 (5 bases). Trimming removed 6 bases at V and 0 bases at J, with 8 bases between. The V gene's germline CDR1 is MDHEN and CDR2 SYDVKM. This CDR3 spans 14 amino acids. CDR3 region: CASRSGANTGELFF. The CDR3 DNA reads TGTGCCAGCAGGTCCGGGGCGAACACCGGGGAGCTGTTTTTT. The full variable domain, with the rest looked up from reference TRBV28 and TRBJ2-2, is DVKVTQSSRYLVKRTGEKVFLECVQDMDHENMFWYRQDPGLGLRLIYFSYDVKMKEKGDIPEGYSVSREKKERFSLILESASTNQTSMYLCASRSGANTGELFFGEGSRLTVL.

The chain has TRBV7-9 and TRBJ1-1; D unclear. CDR3 size: 13 residues. Trimming removed 6 bases at V and 4 bases at J, with 12 bases between. Germline CDR1 and CDR2: SEHNR and FQNEAQ (reference sequence). CDR3 DNA sequence: TGTGCCAGCAGAGGCCCCCTGGGCACTGAAGCTTTCTTT. It codes for CASRGPLGTEAFF.

The gene calls are TRBV10-3 and TRBJ2-7, with D tentatively TRBD2 (6 bases). The CDR3 covers 12 residues. The germline V gene has CDR1 ENHRY and CDR2 SYGVKD. Trimming took off 8 bases at V and 2 bases at J, with 10 bases between the two ends. Here the CDR3 DNA reads TGTGCCATCGGAGGGAGTACCTACGAGCAGTACTTC. Its protein is CAIGGSTYEQYF.

This clone has a single count. The chain uses TRBV2 and TRBJ1-2; unclear D gene. This CDR3 spans 11 amino acids. V gave up 10 bases and J gave up 3 bases, with 9 bases separating them. Germline V lookup: CDR1 SNHLY, CDR2 FYNNEI. CDR3 loop: CATRRDYGYTF. DNA of the CDR3: TGTGCCACCCGACGGGACTATGGCTACACCTTC.

This chain joins TRBV5-6 and TRBJ2-1; 8 nucleotides agree with TRBD1. The CDR3 extends over 13 amino acids. V gave up 2 bases and J gave up 7 bases; unmatched junction bases: 2. CDR1 and CDR2 from the germline V gene are SGHDT and YYEEEE. CDR3 loop: CASSLTGGNEQFF. CDR3 DNA sequence: TGTGCCAGCAGCTTAACAGGGGGTAATGAGCAGTTCTTC.

V is TRBV27 and J is TRBJ1-5; 7 bases are a match to TRBD1. Germline CDR1 is MNHEY and CDR2 is SMNVEV (reference sequence). J was trimmed by 8 bases and V by 6 bases; bases with no gene match: 7. The CDR3 runs 13 residues. The CDR3 protein is CASRFRQGEPQHF. The CDR3 bases are TGTGCCAGCAGGTTTAGACAGGGTGAGCCCCAGCATTTT.

The chain joins TRBV5-1 to TRBJ1-2; TRBD1 matches at 10 bases. The trim removed 4 bases at V and 6 bases at J, leaving 9 bases unmatched. Germline values: CDR1 SGHRS, CDR2 YFSETQ. The CDR3 runs to 15 residues. CDR3 in amino acids: CASSTYGQGVDGYTF. CDR3 in DNA: TGCGCCAGCAGCACCTATGGACAGGGGGTGGATGGCTACACCTTC.

V gene TRBV9 combines with J gene TRBJ1-4; D perhaps matches TRBD1 (5 bases). Germline CDR1 is SGDLS and CDR2 is YYNGEE. The germline V and J ends were trimmed by 5 bases and 4 bases, with 15 bases remaining between them. CDR3 length: 15 amino acids. The CDR3 nucleotides read TGTGCCAGCAGTGATCCCGGGACTCTTAATGAAAAACTGTTTTTT. Translation: CASSDPGTLNEKLFF.

CDR3 bases: TGTGCCAGCGTACGGGACAGACCGAACACCGGGGAGCTGTTTTTT. Amino acid sequence: CASVRDRPNTGELFF. The chain carries TRBV28 and TRBJ2-2; 7 nucleotides line up with TRBD1. The CDR3 spans 15 residues. V trimming: 8 bases; J trimming: 0 bases; junction bases outside the gene matches: 6. The germline V gene encodes CDR1 MDHEN and CDR2 SYDVKM. Drawing the rest from reference TRBV28 and TRBJ2-2, the complete variable domain is DVKVTQSSRYLVKRTGEKVFLECVQDMDHENMFWYRQDPGLGLRLIYFSYDVKMKEKGDIPEGYSVSREKKERFSLILESASTNQTSMYLCASVRDRPNTGELFFGEGSRLTVL.

V gene TRBV6-2 or TRBV6-3 combines with J gene TRBJ1-1, with D possibly TRBD1 on 5 matching bases. The CDR3 extends over 13 amino acids. Germline CDR1 is MNHEY and CDR2 is SVGEGT. Trimming took off 5 bases at V and 1 base at J, with 8 bases between the two ends. CDR3 sequence: CASSKGQNTEAFF. CDR3 in DNA: TGTGCCAGCAGTAAAGGACAGAACACTGAAGCTTTCTTT.

In DNA, the CDR3 is TGTGCCAGCAGTCTAGGGACGGTCACTGGAAACACCATATATTTT. Amino acid sequence: CASSLGTVTGNTIYF. The chain joins TRBV2 to TRBJ1-3; D may be TRBD1 (5 bases). In germline, CDR1 is SNHLY, CDR2 FYNNEI. V was cut by 5 bases and J by 2 bases, with 13 bases left in between. This CDR3 has 15 residues.

The rearrangement links TRBV11-2 to TRBJ2-5; D ambiguous. The length of the CDR3 is 15 residues. Germline loops: CDR1 SGHAT, CDR2 FQNNGV. V dropped 1 base and J dropped 4 bases, with 13 bases sitting between them. The CDR3 protein is CASSLGAVGVETQYF. The DNA for the CDR3 is TGTGCCAGCAGCTTAGGTGCGGTCGGAGTAGAGACCCAGTACTTC.

This clone was recorded once. The V gene is TRBV19, the J gene TRBJ1-2; perhaps TRBD1 as D (6 bases). The CDR3 has 14 residues. V was clipped by 6 bases and J by 6 bases, with 17 bases between them. CDR1 LNHDA and CDR2 SQIVND come from the germline V gene (reference sequence). CDR3 DNA: TGTGCCAGTAGAGGTAGGACAGAGCGAGATGGCTACACCTTC. It specifies CASRGRTERDGYTF. Drawing the rest from reference TRBV19 and TRBJ1-2, the complete variable domain is DGGITQSPKYLFRKEGQNVTLSCEQNLNHDAMYWYRQDPGQGLRLIYYSQIVNDFQKGDIAEGYSVSREKKESFPLTVTSAQKNPTAFYLCASRGRTERDGYTFGSGTRLTVV.

This clone is a singleton in its sample. The chain is built from TRBV19 and TRBJ2-5; D might be TRBD1 (5 bases). Germline lookup yields CDR1 LNHDA and CDR2 SQIVND (reference sequence). The CDR3 has 13 residues. V was pared by 4 bases and J by 2 bases, with 8 bases between. The CDR3 loop reads CASSKTEQETQYF. CDR3 in DNA: TGTGCCAGTAGTAAGACAGAACAAGAGACCCAGTACTTC.

The V and J genes are TRBV7-2 and TRBJ2-1; 10 bases agree with TRBD1. This CDR3 spans 16 amino acids. From germline, CDR1 is SGHTA and CDR2 FQGNSA. V lost 1 base, J lost 6 bases, and 6 bases stayed unmatched. CDR3 in amino acids: CASSLGTGTGVNEQFF. The CDR3 coding sequence is TGTGCCAGCAGCTTAGGTACCGGGACAGGGGTCAATGAGCAGTTCTTC.

V is TRBV19 and J is TRBJ1-6; 11 bases align to TRBD1. Germline V gives CDR1 LNHDA, CDR2 SQIVND (reference sequence). The V gene end was trimmed by 5 bases and the J gene end by 10 bases; junction bases not matched to a gene: 10. There are 16 residues in the CDR3. The chain's CDR3 is CASSLSGQGVRSPLHF. CDR3 bases: TGTGCCAGTAGTTTATCGGGACAGGGGGTACGGTCACCCCTCCACTTT.

The rearrangement joins TRBV5-4 to TRBJ2-2; no clear D gene. Germline loops: CDR1 SGHNT, CDR2 YYREEE (reference sequence). This CDR3 contains 15 residues. V was trimmed by 5 bases and J by 2 bases, leaving 13 bases between them. The CDR3 loop reads CASSGPAENTGELFF. The CDR3 nucleotides read TGTGCCAGCAGTGGGCCCGCGGAAAACACCGGGGAGCTGTTTTTT.

V is TRBV9 and J is TRBJ2-2; 12 bases are shared with TRBD2. V was clipped by 3 bases and J by 8 bases; unmatched bases: 11. The CDR3 sequence is 17 residues long. Germline V lookup: CDR1 SGDLS, CDR2 YYNGEE. CDR3 residues: CASSARLAGAAGGELFF. The CDR3 DNA reads TGTGCCAGCAGCGCCCGACTAGCGGGGGCCGCGGGTGGGGAGCTGTTTTTT.

The rearrangement joins TRBV19 to TRBJ2-5; D is perhaps TRBD1 or TRBD2 (5 bases each). The CDR3 runs 15 residues. Looked up from germline, CDR1 is LNHDA and CDR2 is SQIVND (reference sequence). Trimming took 6 bases from V and 0 from J, leaving 14 bases between them. The CDR3 region is CASSDPGTNQETQYF. The CDR3 coding sequence is TGTGCCAGTAGCGACCCCGGGACGAACCAAGAGACCCAGTACTTC.

V usage is TRBV6-2 or TRBV6-3 and J usage is TRBJ2-1; no clear D. Germline loops: CDR1 MNHEY, CDR2 SVGEGT. Trimming shortened V by 6 bases and J by 7 bases, and 7 bases separated the two germline ends. This CDR3 is 11 amino acids long. CDR3 sequence (DNA): TGTGCCAGCAGCCTACCTAATGAGCAGTTCTTC. This codes for CASSLPNEQFF.

The chain links TRBV19 to TRBJ2-1, with D possibly being TRBD1 (5 bases). The V and J ends lost 5 bases and 5 bases respectively, with 16 bases between them. The V gene's germline CDR1 is LNHDA and CDR2 SQIVND (reference sequence). The CDR3 extends over 15 amino acids. This chain's CDR3 is CASSQYRTYDNEQFF. The CDR3, as DNA: TGTGCCAGTAGTCAATACCGGACATACGACAATGAGCAGTTCTTC. The complete variable domain, with remaining parts taken from reference TRBV19 and TRBJ2-1, reads DGGITQSPKYLFRKEGQNVTLSCEQNLNHDAMYWYRQDPGQGLRLIYYSQIVNDFQKGDIAEGYSVSREKKESFPLTVTSAQKNPTAFYLCASSQYRTYDNEQFFGPGTRLTVL.